These T cell receptor beta chains were read from a single sample in a study of PD-1 blockade in classical Hodgkin lymphoma. Data came from immunoSEQ multiplex PCR; TCRdb stores just in-frame clones and leaves some out. The table lists around 20,000 clones, roughly 88% of them singletons. Here the sequenced sample was peripheral blood mononuclear cells (PBMCs), taken before the second cycle of nivolumab. The origin of the receptors is a human donor with classical Hodgkin lymphoma. The CDR3 runs from the conserved cysteine through the conserved F or W. D genes are given only for firm matches. The size of a clone is reported for some rows only, either as once, few or many, or as a class for expanded clones.

CDR3aa: CASSLVAGWYTDTQYF; CDR3nt: TGTGCCAGCAGCTTAGTGGCAGGGTGGTACACAGATACGCAGTATTTT; v_gene: TRBV7-2; j_gene: TRBJ2-3; d_gene: .; abundance: .
CDR3aa: CASSQGNSGSYEQYF; CDR3nt: TGTGCCAGCAGCCAAGGGAATAGCGGTTCCTACGAGCAGTACTTC; v_gene: TRBV14; j_gene: TRBJ2-7; d_gene: .; abundance: .
CDR3aa: CASGLVLGGAYNEQFF; CDR3nt: TGTGCTAGTGGTTTGGTACTTGGGGGGGCCTACAATGAGCAGTTCTTC; v_gene: TRBV12-5; j_gene: TRBJ2-1; d_gene: TRBD2; abundance: .
CDR3aa: CASSTARDMNTEAFF; CDR3nt: TGTGCCAGCAGTACAGCCAGAGATATGAACACTGAAGCTTTCTTT; v_gene: TRBV6-5; j_gene: TRBJ1-1; d_gene: .; abundance: .
CDR3aa: CASSVGGSYEQYF; CDR3nt: TGCGCCAGCAGCGTGGGGGGCTCCTACGAGCAGTACTTC; v_gene: TRBV5-1; j_gene: TRBJ2-7; d_gene: .; abundance: .
CDR3aa: CAWSRQTKTSRYTDTQYF; CDR3nt: TGTGCCTGGAGTAGACAAACTAAGACTAGCCGCTACACAGATACGCAGTATTTT; v_gene: TRBV30; j_gene: TRBJ2-3; d_gene: TRBD2; abundance: once
CDR3aa: CASSHSGTHLIKTQYF; CDR3nt: TGTGCCAGCAGCCACTCCGGGACCCACCTGATAAAGACCCAGTACTTC; v_gene: TRBV7-9; j_gene: TRBJ2-5; d_gene: .; abundance: .
CDR3aa: CASSRHLDTSYEQYF; CDR3nt: TGTGCCAGCAGCCGTCATTTAGACACCTCCTACGAGCAGTACTTC; v_gene: TRBV4-2; j_gene: TRBJ2-7; d_gene: .; abundance: .
CDR3aa: CASRRGQYYNSPLHF; CDR3nt: TGTGCCAGCAGACGAGGACAATACTATAATTCACCCCTCCACTTT; v_gene: TRBV5-6; j_gene: TRBJ1-6; d_gene: .; abundance: .
CDR3aa: CAISGGAPETQYF; CDR3nt: TGTGCCATCAGTGGGGGGGCGCCGGAGACCCAGTACTTC; v_gene: TRBV10-3; j_gene: TRBJ2-5; d_gene: .; abundance: .
CDR3aa: CASSGTGATDTQYF; CDR3nt: TGTGCCAGCAGTGGGACCGGGGCCACAGATACGCAGTATTTT; v_gene: TRBV2; j_gene: TRBJ2-3; d_gene: .; abundance: .
CDR3aa: CAISESGLAGSYNEQFF; CDR3nt: TGTGCCATCAGTGAGTCGGGGCTAGCGGGGTCCTACAATGAGCAGTTCTTC; v_gene: TRBV10-3; j_gene: TRBJ2-1; d_gene: TRBD2; abundance: .
CDR3aa: CASSVLASGELFF; CDR3nt: TGCGCCAGCAGCGTACTAGCGTCCGGGGAGCTGTTTTTT; v_gene: TRBV5-1; j_gene: TRBJ2-2; d_gene: TRBD2; abundance: once
CDR3aa: CASSHSGAYEQYF; CDR3nt: TGCGCCAGCAGTCATAGCGGGGCCTACGAGCAGTACTTC; v_gene: TRBV5-1; j_gene: TRBJ2-7; d_gene: TRBD2; abundance: once
CDR3aa: CASSPRGLALDTQYF; CDR3nt: TGCGCCAGCAGCCCGCGGGGACTAGCATTAGATACGCAGTATTTT; v_gene: TRBV5-1; j_gene: TRBJ2-3; d_gene: TRBD2; abundance: .
CDR3aa: CASSLGYLSGGAEFF; CDR3nt: TGCGCCAGCAGCCTTGGGTATCTGAGCGGGGGGGCCGAATTCTTC; v_gene: TRBV5-1; j_gene: TRBJ2-1; d_gene: TRBD2; abundance: .
CDR3aa: CASSLAAPTDTGELFF; CDR3nt: TGCGCCAGCAGCTTGGCAGCCCCGACGGACACCGGGGAGCTGTTTTTT; v_gene: TRBV5-1; j_gene: TRBJ2-2; d_gene: .; abundance: .
CDR3aa: CASTPLGGSEYGYTF; CDR3nt: TGTGCCAGCACCCCCCTGGGGGGCTCGGAATATGGCTACACCTTC; v_gene: TRBV6-5; j_gene: TRBJ1-2; d_gene: .; abundance: .
CDR3aa: CASSLADETGMKKGIQYF; CDR3nt: TGTGCCAGCAGCTTAGCCGACGAGACAGGGATGAAGAAGGGCATTCAGTACTTC; v_gene: TRBV11-2; j_gene: TRBJ2-4; d_gene: TRBD1; abundance: .
CDR3aa: CASSLDSGAGQPQHF; CDR3nt: TGCGCCAGCAGCTTGGATTCGGGGGCGGGACAGCCCCAGCATTTT; v_gene: TRBV5-1; j_gene: TRBJ1-5; d_gene: .; abundance: few
CDR3aa: CASRKEGAGGTEAFF; CDR3nt: TGTGCCAGCAGAAAAGAGGGGGCGGGAGGCACTGAAGCTTTCTTT; v_gene: TRBV7-9; j_gene: TRBJ1-1; d_gene: TRBD1; abundance: .
CDR3aa: CASSYSEGGYGYTF; CDR3nt: TGTGCCAGCAGTTACTCTGAGGGAGGGTATGGCTACACCTTC; v_gene: TRBV6-5; j_gene: TRBJ1-2; d_gene: .; abundance: .
CDR3aa: CASSFGQGGNTIYF; CDR3nt: TGCGCCAGCAGCTTCGGACAGGGAGGAAACACCATATATTTT; v_gene: TRBV5-1; j_gene: TRBJ1-3; d_gene: TRBD1; abundance: .
CDR3aa: CASSLAPSNTDTQYF; CDR3nt: TGCGCCAGCAGCTTGGCGCCGAGTAACACAGATACGCAGTATTTT; v_gene: TRBV5-1; j_gene: TRBJ2-3; d_gene: .; abundance: .
CDR3aa: CASSPRAVGGELFF; CDR3nt: TGTGCCAGCAGTCCAAGAGCCGTGGGCGGGGAGCTGTTTTTT; v_gene: TRBV6-4; j_gene: TRBJ2-2; d_gene: .; abundance: once
CDR3aa: CASSFGGLSNQPQHF; CDR3nt: TGTGCCAGCAGCTTCGGGGGATTAAGCAATCAGCCCCAGCATTTT; v_gene: TRBV7-9; j_gene: TRBJ1-5; d_gene: .; abundance: .
CDR3aa: CASSQGQGAMNTEAFF; CDR3nt: TGCGCCAGCAGCCAGGGACAGGGGGCAATGAACACTGAAGCTTTCTTT; v_gene: TRBV4-1; j_gene: TRBJ1-1; d_gene: TRBD1; abundance: .
CDR3aa: CASSQDFLDSGEQYF; CDR3nt: TGCGCCAGCAGCCAAGATTTCCTCGATTCCGGCGAGCAGTACTTC; v_gene: TRBV4-3; j_gene: TRBJ2-7; d_gene: .; abundance: .
CDR3aa: CASSYLQGGGTEAFF; CDR3nt: TGTGCCAGCAGTTACTTACAGGGCGGCGGCACTGAAGCTTTCTTT; v_gene: TRBV6-5; j_gene: TRBJ1-1; d_gene: .; abundance: .
CDR3aa: CASSAGGLSYEQYF; CDR3nt: TGTGCCAGCAGCGCGGGGGGACTTTCCTACGAGCAGTACTTC; v_gene: TRBV6-6; j_gene: TRBJ2-7; d_gene: TRBD2; abundance: .
CDR3aa: CASSLEGIGTQYF; CDR3nt: TGCGCCAGCAGCTTGGAGGGGATAGGTACGCAGTATTTT; v_gene: TRBV5-1; j_gene: TRBJ2-3; d_gene: .; abundance: .
CDR3aa: CASSLESDGTEAFF; CDR3nt: TGTGCCAGCAGCTTAGAATCGGACGGGACTGAAGCTTTCTTT; v_gene: TRBV7-9; j_gene: TRBJ1-1; d_gene: .; abundance: .
CDR3aa: CASSYSGRANTIYF; CDR3nt: TGTGCCAGCAGTTACTCAGGCAGGGCCAACACCATATATTTT; v_gene: TRBV6-6; j_gene: TRBJ1-3; d_gene: .; abundance: few
CDR3aa: CASSQGPSSYNEQFF; CDR3nt: TGCGCCAGCAGCCAGGGACCGAGCTCCTACAATGAGCAGTTCTTC; v_gene: TRBV4-1; j_gene: TRBJ2-1; d_gene: .; abundance: .
CDR3aa: CASSMGTGIVYEQYF; CDR3nt: TGTGCCAGTAGTATGGGGACAGGGATTGTCTACGAGCAGTACTTC; v_gene: TRBV19; j_gene: TRBJ2-7; d_gene: TRBD1; abundance: .
CDR3aa: CASSLQGPSSGNTIYF; CDR3nt: TGCGCCAGCAGCTTGCAGGGGCCATCCTCTGGAAACACCATATATTTT; v_gene: TRBV5-1; j_gene: TRBJ1-3; d_gene: .; abundance: .
CDR3aa: CASSREMNTEAFF; CDR3nt: TGTGCCAGCAGTCGAGAGATGAACACTGAAGCTTTCTTT; v_gene: TRBV7-9; j_gene: TRBJ1-1; d_gene: .; abundance: .
CDR3aa: CASSLGQDRGLLGQRWETQYF; CDR3nt: TGCGCCAGCAGCTTGGGACAGGACAGGGGGCTCTTGGGTCAAAGGTGGGAGACCCAGTACTTC; v_gene: TRBV5-1; j_gene: TRBJ2-5; d_gene: TRBD1; abundance: .
CDR3aa: CASSSSGSRGGYTF; CDR3nt: TGTGCCAGCAGTTCTTCCGGGTCGAGGGGAGGCTACACCTTC; v_gene: TRBV6-6; j_gene: TRBJ1-2; d_gene: .; abundance: .
CDR3aa: CASSLGQGAWETQYF; CDR3nt: TGCGCCAGCAGCTTGGGCCAGGGGGCCTGGGAGACCCAGTACTTC; v_gene: TRBV5-1; j_gene: TRBJ2-5; d_gene: TRBD1; abundance: .
CDR3aa: CASRLRTSGAQETQYF; CDR3nt: TGTGCCAGCAGACTAAGGACTAGCGGCGCCCAAGAGACCCAGTACTTC; v_gene: TRBV13; j_gene: TRBJ2-5; d_gene: TRBD2; abundance: once
CDR3aa: CASSITEGVLTEAFF; CDR3nt: TGCGCCAGCAGCATTACCGAGGGGGTGCTCACTGAAGCTTTCTTT; v_gene: TRBV4-3; j_gene: TRBJ1-1; d_gene: .; abundance: once
CDR3aa: CASSPRQGGTEAFF; CDR3nt: TGTGCCAGCAGTCCCAGACAGGGCGGCACTGAAGCTTTCTTT; v_gene: TRBV6-5; j_gene: TRBJ1-1; d_gene: TRBD1; abundance: .
CDR3aa: CASNKDSGANVLTF; CDR3nt: TGCGCCAGCAATAAGGACTCTGGGGCCAACGTCCTGACTTTC; v_gene: TRBV5-1; j_gene: TRBJ2-6; d_gene: .; abundance: .
CDR3aa: CASSPQGILSGNTIYF; CDR3nt: TGCGCCAGCAGCCCACAGGGGATCCTCTCTGGAAACACCATATATTTT; v_gene: TRBV5-1; j_gene: TRBJ1-3; d_gene: TRBD1; abundance: .
CDR3aa: CASSVGLAGADTQYF; CDR3nt: TGTGCCAGCAGCGTAGGACTAGCGGGCGCAGATACGCAGTATTTT; v_gene: TRBV9; j_gene: TRBJ2-3; d_gene: TRBD2; abundance: few
CDR3aa: CASSSGQYVNTEAFF; CDR3nt: TGCGCCAGCAGCTCTGGACAGTATGTGAACACTGAAGCTTTCTTT; v_gene: TRBV5-1; j_gene: TRBJ1-1; d_gene: .; abundance: .
CDR3aa: CASSFSGTGGSPLHF; CDR3nt: TGTGCCAGCAGCTTTTCCGGGACAGGGGGCTCACCCCTCCACTTT; v_gene: TRBV7-9; j_gene: TRBJ1-6; d_gene: TRBD1; abundance: .
CDR3aa: CASSQEGDGDSYEQYF; CDR3nt: TGTGCCAGCAGCCAAGAAGGCGACGGGGACTCCTACGAGCAGTACTTC; v_gene: TRBV4-2; j_gene: TRBJ2-7; d_gene: .; abundance: .
CDR3aa: CASSDILGGYTF; CDR3nt: TGTGCCAGCAGTGACATACTCGGTGGCTACACCTTC; v_gene: TRBV2; j_gene: TRBJ1-2; d_gene: .; abundance: once
CDR3aa: CATSREGGSETQYF; CDR3nt: TGTGCCACCAGCAGAGAAGGTGGCTCGGAGACCCAGTACTTC; v_gene: TRBV15; j_gene: TRBJ2-5; d_gene: .; abundance: once
CDR3aa: CASGAAGANTGELFF; CDR3nt: TGCGCCAGCGGGGCGGCGGGGGCGAACACCGGGGAGCTGTTTTTT; v_gene: TRBV5-1; j_gene: TRBJ2-2; d_gene: TRBD2; abundance: once
CDR3aa: CASSQSSTGYSYEQYF; CDR3nt: TGTGCCAGCAGCCAATCCTCGACAGGGTATTCCTACGAGCAGTACTTC; v_gene: TRBV4-2; j_gene: TRBJ2-7; d_gene: TRBD1; abundance: .
CDR3aa: CASSLTDYNSPLHF; CDR3nt: TGTGCCAGCAGCTTGACAGATTATAATTCACCCCTCCACTTT; v_gene: TRBV7-8; j_gene: TRBJ1-6; d_gene: .; abundance: .
CDR3aa: CASSYGAPKDEKLFF; CDR3nt: TGTGCCAGCAGTTACGGGGCCCCAAAGGACGAAAAACTGTTTTTT; v_gene: TRBV6-6; j_gene: TRBJ1-4; d_gene: .; abundance: few
CDR3aa: CAWSCDRNSPLHF; CDR3nt: TGTGCCTGGAGTTGTGACCGGAATTCACCCCTCCACTTT; v_gene: TRBV30; j_gene: TRBJ1-6; d_gene: .; abundance: .